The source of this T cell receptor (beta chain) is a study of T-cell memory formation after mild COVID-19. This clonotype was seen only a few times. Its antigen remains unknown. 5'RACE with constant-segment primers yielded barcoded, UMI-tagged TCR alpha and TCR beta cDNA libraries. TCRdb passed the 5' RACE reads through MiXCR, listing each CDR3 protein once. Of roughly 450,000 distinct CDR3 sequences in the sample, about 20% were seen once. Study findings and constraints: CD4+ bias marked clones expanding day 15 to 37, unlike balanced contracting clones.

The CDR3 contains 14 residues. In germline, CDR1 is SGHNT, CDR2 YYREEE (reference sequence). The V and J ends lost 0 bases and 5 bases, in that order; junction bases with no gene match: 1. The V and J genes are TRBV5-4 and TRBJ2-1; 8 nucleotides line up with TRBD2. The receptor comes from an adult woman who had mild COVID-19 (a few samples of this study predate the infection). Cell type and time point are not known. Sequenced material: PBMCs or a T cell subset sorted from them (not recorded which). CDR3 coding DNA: TGTGCCAGCAGCTTGGAACTAGCGGACAATGAGCAGTTCTTC. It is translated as CASSLELADNEQFF.